Presented here are 8 T cell receptor beta chains from one specimen sequenced in a study of cytomegalovirus exposure and HLA in healthy donors. TCRdb's table, derived via immunoSEQ multiplex PCR, lists solely in-frame clones and lacks some. The sample holds 50,000 or so clones; 85% to 95% are singletons and the top ten take 6.5% to 9.5%. The sample consisted of PBMCs. The origin of the receptors is a woman aged 18-35 years in good health and CMV-seropositive.

The V call is TRBV7-2, the J call TRBJ2-7; TRBD2 aligns across 8 bases. Trimming at V came to 1 base and at J to 1 base, leaving 6 bases not matched to a gene. Germline CDR1 reads SGHTA; CDR2 reads FQGNSA. The CDR3 sequence is 16 residues long. As DNA, the CDR3 is TGTGCCAGCAGCTTAGACCGGCTAGCGGGTTCCTACGAGCAGTACTTC. Its translation is CASSLDRLAGSYEQYF.

The V gene is TRBV28, the J gene TRBJ2-5, with 8 bases aligning to TRBD2. The germline gives CDR1 MDHEN, CDR2 SYDVKM. V trimming: 4 bases; J trimming: 5 bases; junction bases outside the gene matches: 9. The CDR3 totals 15 residues. Here the CDR3 reads CASSSPGTSRETQYF. CDR3 sequence (DNA): TGTGCCAGCAGTTCTCCCGGGACTAGTCGCGAGACCCAGTACTTC.

The CDR3 loop reads CATSRGRGPGRPQHF. In DNA form, the CDR3 reads TGTGCCACCAGCAGAGGCAGGGGGCCCGGGAGGCCCCAGCATTTT. The gene calls are TRBV15 and TRBJ1-5; 8 bases match TRBD1. CDR3 size: 15 residues. The ends lost 1 base at V and 9 bases at J; junction bases unmatched: 8. Germline V gene data show CDR1 as LNHNV and CDR2 as YYDKDF (reference sequence).

J is TRBJ2-3 and V is TRBV2; TRBD2 aligns across 9 bases. Germline values: CDR1 SNHLY, CDR2 FYNNEI. J gave up 0 bases and V 7 bases, and 8 bases lay outside the gene matches. The CDR3 totals 16 residues. CDR3 bases: TGTGCCAGCAAGCTCGCGGGAGGGACTAGCACAGATACGCAGTATTTT. It codes for CASKLAGGTSTDTQYF.

The chain links TRBV28 to TRBJ2-1, with 9 bases matching TRBD2. Germline values: CDR1 MDHEN, CDR2 SYDVKM. The CDR3 consists of 15 residues. After removal of 5 bases from V and 5 bases from J, the junction contained 7 bases not matched to a gene. The CDR3 DNA is TGTGCCAGCAGTCCCCAGAGCGGGAGGAACAATGAGCAGTTCTTC. Encoded protein: CASSPQSGRNNEQFF.

The CDR3 nucleotides are TGCGCCAGCAGCTTGGTGCCAGGGGGCGAGGGGGAGACCCAGTACTTC. Translation gives CASSLVPGGEGETQYF. The chain combines TRBV5-1 with TRBJ2-5; 8 nucleotides line up with TRBD1. Germline CDR1 is SGHRS and CDR2 is YFSETQ. With 0 bases clipped from V and 5 bases from J, the junction kept 9 bases outside the gene matches. This CDR3 has 16 residues.

This chain links TRBV7-9 with TRBJ2-3; 7 bases align to TRBD1. From germline, CDR1 is SEHNR and CDR2 FQNEAQ (reference sequence). V lost 5 bases, J lost 3 bases, and 8 bases stayed unmatched. The CDR3 runs to 15 residues. CDR3 amino acids: CASSQTGEITDTQYF. CDR3 bases: TGTGCCAGCAGCCAAACAGGGGAAATAACAGATACGCAGTATTTT.

The rearrangement uses TRBV4-2 and TRBJ2-7; 8 bases are shared with TRBD2. This CDR3 comprises 15 residues. Germline assignment: CDR1 LGHNA and CDR2 YNFKEQ. V lost 0 bases, J lost 3 bases, and 4 bases stayed unmatched. CDR3 sequence reads: CASSQDLAGHYEQYF. The CDR3 bases are TGTGCCAGCAGCCAAGATCTAGCGGGCCACTACGAGCAGTACTTC.